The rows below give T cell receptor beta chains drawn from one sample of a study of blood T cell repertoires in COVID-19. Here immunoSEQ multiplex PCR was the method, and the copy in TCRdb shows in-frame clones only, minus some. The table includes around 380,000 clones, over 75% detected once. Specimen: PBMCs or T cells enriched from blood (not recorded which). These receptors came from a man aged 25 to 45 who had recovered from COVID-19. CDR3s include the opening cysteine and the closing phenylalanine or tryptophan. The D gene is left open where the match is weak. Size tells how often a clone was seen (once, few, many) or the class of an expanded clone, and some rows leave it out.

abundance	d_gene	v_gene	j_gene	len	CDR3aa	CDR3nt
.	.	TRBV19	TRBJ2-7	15	CASSSKGGTSYEQYF	TGTGCCAGTAGTTCCAAGGGGGGGACCTCCTACGAGCAGTACTTC
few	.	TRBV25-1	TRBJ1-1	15	CASSPRTRTNTEAFF	TGTGCCAGCAGTCCGCGGACAAGGACAAACACTGAAGCTTTCTTT
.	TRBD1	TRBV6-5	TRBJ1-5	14	CASSPQGGDQPQHF	TGTGCCAGCAGTCCCCAGGGGGGCGATCAGCCCCAGCATTTT
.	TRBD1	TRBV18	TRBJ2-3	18	CASSPADRGLASPDTQYF	TGTGCCAGCTCACCAGCGGACAGGGGGCTAGCCAGCCCAGATACGCAGTATTTT
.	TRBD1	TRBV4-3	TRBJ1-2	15	CASSQGRRGSDGYTF	TGCGCCAGCAGCCAAGGTCGCAGGGGGAGTGACGGCTACACCTTC
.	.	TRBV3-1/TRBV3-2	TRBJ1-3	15	CASSQNRAPGNTIYF	TGTGCCAGCAGCCAAAACAGGGCCCCTGGAAACACCATATATTTT
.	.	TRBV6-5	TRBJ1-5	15	CASSPGFGGRKPQHF	TGTGCCAGCAGTCCCGGTTTCGGGGGAAGAAAGCCCCAGCATTTT
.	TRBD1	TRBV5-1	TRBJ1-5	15	CASSNGTGAGQPQHF	TGCGCCAGCAGCAATGGGACAGGGGCTGGCCAGCCCCAGCATTTT
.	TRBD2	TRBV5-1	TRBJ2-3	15	CASSLRTGGADTQYF	TGCGCCAGCAGCTTGAGAACGGGGGGTGCAGATACGCAGTATTTT
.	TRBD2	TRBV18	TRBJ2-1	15	CASSPASGSYNEQFF	TGTGCCAGCTCACCTGCTAGCGGTTCCTACAATGAGCAGTTCTTC
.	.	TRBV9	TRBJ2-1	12	CASSPGYNEQFF	TGTGCCAGCAGCCCGGGGTACAATGAGCAGTTCTTC
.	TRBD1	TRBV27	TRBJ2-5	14	CASGRTGEEETQYF	TGTGCCAGCGGTAGGACAGGGGAGGAGGAGACCCAGTACTTC
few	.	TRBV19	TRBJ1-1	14	CASMYSGLGTEAFF	TGTGCCAGTATGTACTCGGGACTAGGGACTGAAGCTTTCTTT
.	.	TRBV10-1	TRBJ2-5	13	CASSRQVQETQYF	TGCGCCAGCAGCAGACAAGTTCAAGAGACCCAGTACTTC
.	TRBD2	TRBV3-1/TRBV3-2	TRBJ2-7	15	CASSPRGTTSYEQYF	TGTGCCAGCAGCCCTCGCGGGACTACGTCCTACGAGCAGTACTTC